The clone carrying this T cell receptor (beta chain) was seen at least ten times. MiXCR, run by TCRdb on the RACE reads, gives a single entry per CDR3 protein. Of around 67,000 distinct CDR3 sequences listed, over 6.5% were seen once; the top ten hold 3% to 4.5%. Time point meaning: patch test 2, 6 weeks after DPC sensitization. Noted treatment: therapeutic diphenylcyclopropenone sensitization with weekly scalp DPC. This specimen belongs to a study of human T cells and chemical hapten exposure. The CDR3 consists of 15 residues. Germline CDR1 SGHVS, CDR2 FQNEAQ. After removal of 8 bases from V and 5 bases from J, the junction contained 7 bases not matched to a gene.

The receptor was isolated from a woman aged 50 to 60 with alopecia areata. Some clones in this sample may be carry-over from other donors' samples. The rearrangement links TRBV7-8 to TRBJ2-2; 11 positions match TRBD2. This specimen consisted of whole blood, obtained in connection with sensitization to the hapten diphenylcyclopropenone (DPC). CDR3 sequence: CASRGTSGRTGELFF. The DNA of the CDR3 is TGTGCCAGCCGGGGAACTAGCGGGAGAACCGGGGAGCTGTTTTTT.